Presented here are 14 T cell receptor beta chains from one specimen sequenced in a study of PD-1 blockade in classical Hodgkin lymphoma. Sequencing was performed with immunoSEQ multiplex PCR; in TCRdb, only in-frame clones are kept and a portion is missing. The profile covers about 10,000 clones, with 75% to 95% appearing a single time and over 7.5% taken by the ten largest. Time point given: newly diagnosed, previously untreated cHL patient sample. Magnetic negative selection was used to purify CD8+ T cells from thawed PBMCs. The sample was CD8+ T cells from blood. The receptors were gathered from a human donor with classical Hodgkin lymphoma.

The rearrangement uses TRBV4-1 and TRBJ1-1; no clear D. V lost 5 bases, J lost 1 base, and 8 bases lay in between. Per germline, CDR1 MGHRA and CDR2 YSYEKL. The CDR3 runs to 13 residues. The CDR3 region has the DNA TGCGCCAGCAGCTCGGAGGGGAACACTGAAGCTTTCTTT. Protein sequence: CASSSEGNTEAFF.

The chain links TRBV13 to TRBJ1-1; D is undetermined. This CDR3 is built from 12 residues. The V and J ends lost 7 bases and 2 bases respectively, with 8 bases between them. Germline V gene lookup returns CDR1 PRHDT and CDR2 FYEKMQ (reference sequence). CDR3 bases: TGTGCCAGCACTCTGAGCAACACTGAAGCTTTCTTT. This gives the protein CASTLSNTEAFF. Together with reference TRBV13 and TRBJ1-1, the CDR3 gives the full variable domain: AAGVIQSPRHLIKEKRETATLKCYPIPRHDTVYWYQQGPGQDPQFLISFYEKMQSDKGSIPDRFSAQQFSDYHSELNMSSLELGDSALYFCASTLSNTEAFFGQGTRLTVV.

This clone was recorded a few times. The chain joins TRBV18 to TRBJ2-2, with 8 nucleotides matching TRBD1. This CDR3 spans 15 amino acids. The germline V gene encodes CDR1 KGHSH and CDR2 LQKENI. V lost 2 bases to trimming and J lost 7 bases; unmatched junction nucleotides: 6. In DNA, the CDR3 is TGTGCCAGCTCACCAGATCCAGGGGGCCACGGGGAGCTGTTTTTT. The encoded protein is CASSPDPGGHGELFF. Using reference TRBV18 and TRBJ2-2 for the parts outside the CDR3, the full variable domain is NAGVMQNPRHLVRRRGQEARLRCSPMKGHSHVYWYRQLPEEGLKFMVYLQKENIIDESGMPKERFSAEFPKEGPSILRIQQVVRGDSAAYFCASSPDPGGHGELFFGEGSRLTVL.

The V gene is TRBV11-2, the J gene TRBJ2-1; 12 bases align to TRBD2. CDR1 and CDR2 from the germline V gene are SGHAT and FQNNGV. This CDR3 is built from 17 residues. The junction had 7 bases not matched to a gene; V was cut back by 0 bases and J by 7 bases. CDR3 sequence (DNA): TGTGCCAGCAGCTTAGATCTAGCGGGAGGGCCACGAAATGAGCAGTTCTTC. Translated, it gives CASSLDLAGGPRNEQFF. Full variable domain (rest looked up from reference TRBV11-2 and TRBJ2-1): EAGVAQSPRYKIIEKRQSVAFWCNPISGHATLYWYQQILGQGPKLLIQFQNNGVVDDSQLPKDRFSAERLKGVDSTLKIQPAKLEDSAVYLCASSLDLAGGPRNEQFFGPGTRLTVL.

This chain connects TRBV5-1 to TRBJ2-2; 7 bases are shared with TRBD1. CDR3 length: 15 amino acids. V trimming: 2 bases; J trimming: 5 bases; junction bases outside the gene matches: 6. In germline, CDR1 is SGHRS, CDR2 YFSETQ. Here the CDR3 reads CASSFRQGSTGELFF. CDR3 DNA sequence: TGCGCCAGCAGCTTCCGACAGGGATCGACCGGGGAGCTGTTTTTT.

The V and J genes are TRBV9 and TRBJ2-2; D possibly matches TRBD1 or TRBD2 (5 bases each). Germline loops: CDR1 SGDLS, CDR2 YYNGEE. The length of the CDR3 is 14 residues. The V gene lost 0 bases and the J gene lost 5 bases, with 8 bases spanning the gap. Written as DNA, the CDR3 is TGTGCCAGCAGCGTAGGGGGGAGAACCGGGGAGCTGTTTTTT. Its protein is CASSVGGRTGELFF.

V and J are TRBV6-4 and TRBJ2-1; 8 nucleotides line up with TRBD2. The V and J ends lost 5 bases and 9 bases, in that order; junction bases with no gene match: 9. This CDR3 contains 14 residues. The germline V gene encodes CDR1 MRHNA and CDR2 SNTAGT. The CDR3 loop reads CASSPGGAEGEQFF. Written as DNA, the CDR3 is TGTGCCAGCAGTCCCGGGGGGGCGGAGGGTGAGCAGTTCTTC.

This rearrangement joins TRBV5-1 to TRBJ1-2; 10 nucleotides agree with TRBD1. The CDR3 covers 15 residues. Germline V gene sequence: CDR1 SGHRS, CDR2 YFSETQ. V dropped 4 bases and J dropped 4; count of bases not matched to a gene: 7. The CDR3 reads CASSPARDRGYGYTF. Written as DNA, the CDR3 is TGCGCCAGCAGCCCCGCCCGGGACAGGGGCTATGGCTACACCTTC.

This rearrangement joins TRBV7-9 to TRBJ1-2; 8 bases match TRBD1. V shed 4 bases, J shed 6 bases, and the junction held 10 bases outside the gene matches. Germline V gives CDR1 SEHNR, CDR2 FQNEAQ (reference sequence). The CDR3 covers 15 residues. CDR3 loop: CASSSGQGGSNGYTF. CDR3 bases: TGTGCCAGCAGCTCCGGACAGGGTGGGAGTAATGGCTACACCTTC.

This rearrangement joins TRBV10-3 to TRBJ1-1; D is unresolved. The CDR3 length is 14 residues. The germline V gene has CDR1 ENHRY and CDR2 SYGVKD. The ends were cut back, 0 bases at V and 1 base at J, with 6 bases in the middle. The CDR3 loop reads CAISESWGNTEAFF. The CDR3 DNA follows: TGTGCCATCAGTGAGTCTTGGGGGAACACTGAAGCTTTCTTT.

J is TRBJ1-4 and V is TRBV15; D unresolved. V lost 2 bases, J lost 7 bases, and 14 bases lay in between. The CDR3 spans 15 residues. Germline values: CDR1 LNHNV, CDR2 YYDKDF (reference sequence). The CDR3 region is CATSRTQRQSEKLFF. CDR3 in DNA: TGTGCCACCAGCAGAACACAGCGGCAGAGTGAAAAACTGTTTTTT.

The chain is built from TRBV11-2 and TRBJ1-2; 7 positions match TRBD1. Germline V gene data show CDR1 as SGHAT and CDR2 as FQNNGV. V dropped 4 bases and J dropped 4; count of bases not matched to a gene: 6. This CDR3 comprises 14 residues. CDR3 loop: CASSYGTASYGYTF. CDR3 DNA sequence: TGTGCCAGCAGCTATGGGACAGCTAGCTATGGCTACACCTTC.

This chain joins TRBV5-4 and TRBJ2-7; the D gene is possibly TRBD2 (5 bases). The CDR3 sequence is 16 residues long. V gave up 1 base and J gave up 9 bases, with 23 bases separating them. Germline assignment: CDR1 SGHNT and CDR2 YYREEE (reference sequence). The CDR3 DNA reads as TGTGCCAGCAGCTTGTCACCTAGGACTGGATTTCGCGGGCAGTACTTC. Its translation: CASSLSPRTGFRGQYF.

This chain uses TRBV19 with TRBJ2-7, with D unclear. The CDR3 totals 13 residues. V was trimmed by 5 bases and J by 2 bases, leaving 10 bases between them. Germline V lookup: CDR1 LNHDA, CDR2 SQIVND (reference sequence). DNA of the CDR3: TGTGCCAGTAGTGTTACCTCTACCTACGAGCAGTACTTC. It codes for CASSVTSTYEQYF.